The 32 T cell receptor beta chains listed next were all sequenced from one sample in a study of cytomegalovirus exposure and HLA in healthy donors. PCR primers comprised 60 Vbeta and 13 Jbeta primers. TCRdb's table, derived via immunoSEQ multiplex PCR, lists solely in-frame clones and lacks some. The sample records roughly 100,000 clones, approximately 80% being singletons. Sequenced sample: PBMCs. These receptor sequences come from a female donor in good health and CMV-seropositive.

This clone turned up a few times. This chain connects TRBV13 to TRBJ2-5; D is undetermined. The J call may be mistaken, given a closer DNA end match to TRBJ2-7. CDR3 length equals 14 residues. The germline V gene has CDR1 PRHDT and CDR2 FYEKMQ (reference sequence). The CDR3: CASSLPLHSYEQYF. The CDR3 nucleotides read TGTGCCAGCAGCTTACCACTCCACTCCTACGAGCAGTACTTC.

The chain carries TRBV19 and TRBJ2-1; 7 nucleotides line up with TRBD2. Germline V gives CDR1 LNHDA, CDR2 SQIVND (reference sequence). Unmatched junction bases numbered 4, after V lost 3 bases and J lost 2 bases. The CDR3 length is 15 residues. This CDR3 reads CASSISSGAYNEQFF. CDR3 DNA: TGTGCCAGTAGTATCTCTAGCGGCGCCTACAATGAGCAGTTCTTC.

This clone was observed once. The gene calls are TRBV6-1 and TRBJ2-7; perhaps TRBD2 as D (5 bases). The germline gives CDR1 MNHNS, CDR2 SASEGT. V lost 4 bases and J lost 4, with 11 bases in between. The CDR3 runs to 13 residues. The CDR3 DNA follows: TGTGCCAGCAGTGTTGGACTCTCATACGAGCAGTACTTC. Amino acids: CASSVGLSYEQYF.

The rearrangement uses TRBV6-1 and TRBJ2-7, with 8 bases identical to TRBD2. V was pared by 4 bases and J by 2 bases, with 13 bases of the junction left unmatched. The CDR3 has 17 amino acids. CDR1 is MNHNS and CDR2 is SASEGT in the germline V gene. Written as DNA, the CDR3 is TGTGCCAGCAGTGCGCAACTCCCGGGACTAGAGGCCTACGAGCAGTACTTC. Its translation is CASSAQLPGLEAYEQYF.

The chain uses TRBV6-5 and TRBJ2-1, with a weak D call TRBD2 (6 bases). The germline V gene has CDR1 MNHEY and CDR2 SVGAGI. Trimming shortened V by 0 bases and J by 0 bases, and 9 bases separated the two germline ends. The CDR3 covers 16 residues. CDR3 residues: CASSYSGGYSYNEQFF. CDR3 nucleotides: TGTGCCAGCAGTTACTCCGGGGGTTACTCCTACAATGAGCAGTTCTTC.

The chain combines TRBV6-5 with TRBJ1-1; D may be TRBD1 (6 bases). Germline V gene sequence: CDR1 MNHEY, CDR2 SVGAGI. This CDR3 has 14 amino acids. V was shortened by 6 bases and J by 1 base, with 12 bases between the two germline ends. The CDR3 coding sequence is TGTGCCAGCAGAATGGACAGATCGAACACTGAAGCTTTCTTT. Residues: CASRMDRSNTEAFF.

The rearrangement links TRBV30 to TRBJ2-3, with 9 bases that match TRBD2. Trimming cost V 5 bases and J 6 bases; bases outside gene matches: 12. The CDR3 runs 15 residues. Germline values: CDR1 GTSNPN, CDR2 SVGIG (reference sequence). The CDR3 sequence: CAWASAGGPPDTQYF. The CDR3, as DNA: TGTGCCTGGGCTTCTGCGGGAGGGCCCCCCGATACGCAGTATTTT.

The chain employs TRBV11-2 and TRBJ2-3; 10 bases map to TRBD2. Germline lookup yields CDR1 SGHAT and CDR2 FQNNGV. This CDR3 has 15 residues. Trimming cost V 5 bases and J 8 bases; bases outside gene matches: 10. CDR3 in amino acids: CASSPIPAGGLTQYF. The CDR3 nucleotides are TGTGCCAGCAGCCCCATTCCAGCGGGGGGGCTTACGCAGTATTTT.

This sequence joins TRBV30 and TRBJ1-4, with D tentatively TRBD1 (6 bases). The CDR3 has 14 amino acids. Per germline, CDR1 GTSNPN and CDR2 SVGIG (reference sequence). The V end was cut by 2 bases, the J end by 8 bases, with 15 bases between. In DNA, the CDR3 is TGTGCCTGGAGTCGACAGGTCTTGCGCGAAAAACTGTTTTTT. Amino acid sequence: CAWSRQVLREKLFF. The complete variable domain, with remaining parts taken from reference TRBV30 and TRBJ1-4, reads SQTIHQWPATLVQPVGSPLSLECTVEGTSNPNLYWYRQAAGRGLQLLFYSVGIGQISSEVPQNLSASRPQDRQFILSSKKLLLSDSGFYLCAWSRQVLREKLFFGSGTQLSVL.

This clone occurred a few times. This chain links TRBV7-6 with TRBJ2-7, with TRBD2 identical over 7 bases. Germline lookup yields CDR1 SGHVS and CDR2 FNYEAQ. CDR3 length: 14 residues. With V trimmed by 0 bases and J by 5 bases, 4 bases remained unmatched. CDR3 loop: CASSLAAGEHEQYF. Written as DNA, the CDR3 is TGTGCCAGCAGCTTAGCGGCGGGAGAACACGAGCAGTACTTC. Using reference TRBV7-6 and TRBJ2-7 for the parts outside the CDR3, the full variable domain is GAGVSQSPRYKVTKRGQDVALRCDPISGHVSLYWYRQALGQGPEFLTYFNYEAQQDKSGLPNDRFSAERPEGSISTLTIQRTEQRDSAMYRCASSLAAGEHEQYFGPGTRLTVT.

The chain recombines TRBV7-6 with TRBJ2-1, with D hard to call. The V and J ends lost 0 bases and 5 bases respectively, with 8 bases between them. The CDR3 has 14 residues. CDR1 SGHVS and CDR2 FNYEAQ come from the germline V gene. Written as DNA, the CDR3 is TGTGCCAGCAGCTTAGCGGCGGCTGACAATGAGCAGTTCTTC. This gives the protein CASSLAAADNEQFF.

J is TRBJ2-1 and V is TRBV13; 10 bases agree with TRBD2. The CDR3 is made up of 17 amino acids. Trimming at V came to 1 base and at J to 8 bases, leaving 11 bases not matched to a gene. CDR1 is PRHDT, CDR2 FYEKMQ, per germline (reference sequence). As DNA, the CDR3 is TGTGCCAGCAGCTTAGATCTAGCGGGGGCTGGTAGGGATGAGCAGTTCTTC. Amino acids: CASSLDLAGAGRDEQFF.

The CDR3, as DNA: TGTGCCAGCAGCATCGGACAGGGGGTAGAGACCCAGTACTTC. Encoded protein: CASSIGQGVETQYF. This sequence joins TRBV11-2 and TRBJ2-5, with 10 positions matching TRBD1. This CDR3 has 14 amino acids. The V gene's germline CDR1 is SGHAT and CDR2 FQNNGV. V lost 5 bases to trimming and J lost 4 bases; unmatched junction nucleotides: 4.

The rearrangement joins TRBV10-3 to TRBJ1-5; no clear D gene. The V and J ends lost 3 bases and 2 bases respectively, with 11 bases between them. This CDR3 comprises 15 residues. Germline V gives CDR1 ENHRY, CDR2 SYGVKD. Here the CDR3 DNA reads TGTGCCATCAGTGACCCATTACAAGGCAATCAGCCCCAGCATTTT. It encodes CAISDPLQGNQPQHF.

This chain uses TRBV27 with TRBJ1-1; 9 bases are a match to TRBD1. V shed 2 bases and J 0 bases; nucleotides not matched to a gene: 10. Germline V gene lookup returns CDR1 MNHEY and CDR2 SMNVEV (reference sequence). This CDR3 has 18 amino acids. CDR3 loop: CASSLLGTGFSVNTEAFF. As DNA, the CDR3 is TGTGCCAGCAGTTTACTCGGGACAGGGTTTTCGGTGAACACTGAAGCTTTCTTT.

The chain couples TRBV6-4 to TRBJ2-2; TRBD2 might be the D (5 bases). V lost 2 bases and J 4 bases, leaving 5 bases between the germline ends. The CDR3 extends over 13 amino acids. CDR1 is MRHNA, CDR2 SNTAGT, per germline. This CDR3 reads CASSDTSTGELFF. The CDR3 DNA reads as TGTGCCAGCAGTGACACTAGCACCGGGGAGCTGTTTTTT.

The rearrangement uses TRBV28 and TRBJ1-1, with TRBD1 as a possible D gene (5 bases). The CDR3 spans 13 residues. CDR1 MDHEN and CDR2 SYDVKM come from the germline V gene. Trimming removed 10 bases from V and 6 bases from J, with 18 bases in between. The CDR3, as DNA: TGTGCCACTAAGACAGCGCTAGGTGCTGAAGCTTTCTTT. It codes for CATKTALGAEAFF.

V usage is TRBV19 and J usage is TRBJ1-5, with unresolved D. Per the germline V gene, CDR1 is LNHDA and CDR2 is SQIVND (reference sequence). The CDR3 loop spans 15 amino acids. Trimming stripped 5 bases from V and 3 bases from J, with 14 bases between. The CDR3 is CASSLLGRNNQPQHF. In nucleotides, the CDR3 is TGTGCCAGTAGTCTCCTTGGCAGGAACAATCAGCCCCAGCATTTT. The full variable domain, completed using reference TRBV19 and TRBJ1-5, is DGGITQSPKYLFRKEGQNVTLSCEQNLNHDAMYWYRQDPGQGLRLIYYSQIVNDFQKGDIAEGYSVSREKKESFPLTVTSAQKNPTAFYLCASSLLGRNNQPQHFGDGTRLSIL.

This clone showed up just once. The chain is built from TRBV9 and TRBJ1-1; D is unresolved. Germline V gene data show CDR1 as SGDLS and CDR2 as YYNGEE. V lost 0 bases and J lost 7, with 10 bases in between. The CDR3 has 13 residues. CDR3 loop: CASSVVAGIEAFF. For the CDR3, the DNA is TGTGCCAGCAGCGTAGTCGCGGGGATTGAAGCTTTCTTT.

The table lists this clone with a few counts. The chain recombines TRBV10-1 with TRBJ2-1; TRBD1 aligns across 9 bases. The CDR3 covers 16 residues. The J segment lost 4 bases and the V segment lost 0 bases, leaving 4 bases of the junction unmatched. CDR1 and CDR2 from the germline V gene are WNHNN and SYGVQD (reference sequence). The CDR3 DNA follows: TGCGCCAGCAGTGAGTCCAGGGGACAGGGTTACAATGAGCAGTTCTTC. It encodes CASSESRGQGYNEQFF.

The chain joins TRBV28 to TRBJ2-3; TRBD2 matches at 10 bases. The CDR3 totals 14 residues. The germline gives CDR1 MDHEN, CDR2 SYDVKM. V trimming: 8 bases; J trimming: 4 bases; junction bases outside the gene matches: 6. The CDR3 nucleotides are TGTGCCAGCTCTAGCGGGAGCACGGCAGATACGCAGTATTTT. Amino acids: CASSSGSTADTQYF.

This clone is a singleton in its sample. The chain recombines TRBV2 with TRBJ1-1; 7 bases are shared with TRBD1. V dropped 6 bases and J dropped 1; count of bases not matched to a gene: 2. The germline gives CDR1 SNHLY, CDR2 FYNNEI. The CDR3 has 13 amino acids. The CDR3 DNA sequence: TGTGCCAGCAGAGGGACAGAGAACACTGAAGCTTTCTTT. It encodes CASRGTENTEAFF.

The chain has TRBV6-5 and TRBJ2-2; D gene uncertain. The CDR3 totals 16 residues. The ends were cut back, 0 bases at V and 3 bases at J, with 11 bases in the middle. CDR1 and CDR2 from the germline V gene are MNHEY and SVGAGI. The CDR3 DNA follows: TGTGCCAGCAGTTACTCTCCGGAGCCCGACACCGGGGAGCTGTTTTTT. Translating it yields CASSYSPEPDTGELFF.

The J gene is TRBJ1-1, the V gene TRBV5-1; 8 bases align to TRBD1. V shed 4 bases, J shed 1 base, and the junction held 3 bases outside the gene matches. CDR3 length: 14 residues. Germline CDR1 and CDR2: SGHRS and YFSETQ. In nucleotides, the CDR3 is TGCGCCAGCAGCCGGGGACAGGAGAACACTGAAGCTTTCTTT. Residues: CASSRGQENTEAFF.

This sequence joins TRBV19 and TRBJ1-3; TRBD1 aligns across 11 bases. CDR1 LNHDA and CDR2 SQIVND come from the germline V gene (reference sequence). With V trimmed by 2 bases and J by 0 bases, 6 bases remained unmatched. This CDR3 spans 18 amino acids. CDR3: CASSILGTGGVSGNTIYF. The CDR3 DNA reads TGTGCCAGTAGTATACTCGGGACAGGGGGTGTCTCTGGAAACACCATATATTTT.

This chain joins TRBV5-1 and TRBJ2-3; 10 bases fit TRBD2. The CDR3 is 15 residues long. V shed 1 base and J 3 bases; nucleotides not matched to a gene: 2. Germline lookup yields CDR1 SGHRS and CDR2 YFSETQ. The CDR3 DNA sequence: TGCGCCAGCAGCTTGTCTAGCGGGGGAACAGATACGCAGTATTTT. Residues: CASSLSSGGTDTQYF.

This clone turned up a few times. V is TRBV7-6 and J is TRBJ1-4; no definite D call. Trimming pared 0 bases from V and 3 bases from J, leaving 8 bases between. CDR1 SGHVS and CDR2 FNYEAQ come from the germline V gene. The CDR3 totals 15 residues. This CDR3 reads CASSLAPQANEKLFF. The CDR3 DNA sequence: TGTGCCAGCAGCTTAGCTCCCCAGGCTAATGAAAAACTGTTTTTT.

There are a few counts of this clone. The chain is built from TRBV25-1 and TRBJ2-1; 7 bases match TRBD1. CDR3 size: 16 residues. Unmatched junction bases numbered 10, after V lost 3 bases and J lost 5 bases. CDR1 and CDR2 from the germline V gene are MGHDK and SYGVNS. The CDR3 DNA reads TGTGCCAGCAGTGACCACAGGGGCCCGGGTCACAATGAGCAGTTCTTC. Translated: CASSDHRGPGHNEQFF.

V and J are TRBV7-2 and TRBJ2-1, with 9 nucleotides matching TRBD2. CDR3 length: 16 amino acids. Trimming cost V 1 base and J 5 bases; bases outside gene matches: 6. From germline, CDR1 is SGHTA and CDR2 FQGNSA. Here the CDR3 DNA reads TGTGCCAGCAGCTTAGTCGGGCTAGCGGGAAACAATGAGCAGTTCTTC. Translation gives CASSLVGLAGNNEQFF. The full variable domain, with the rest looked up from reference TRBV7-2 and TRBJ2-1, is GAGVSQSPSNKVTEKGKDVELRCDPISGHTALYWYRQSLGQGLEFLIYFQGNSAPDKSGLPSDRFSAERTGGSVSTLTIQRTQQEDSAVYLCASSLVGLAGNNEQFFGPGTRLTVL.

In this sample, this clone turned up once. This chain links TRBV25-1 with TRBJ1-2, with TRBD1 as a possible D gene (6 bases). CDR1 and CDR2 from the germline V gene are MGHDK and SYGVNS. The CDR3 is made up of 15 amino acids. Trimming took off 4 bases at V and 6 bases at J, with 18 bases between the two ends. The CDR3 region is CASSGTWGRGNGYTF. DNA of the CDR3: TGTGCCAGCAGTGGGACTTGGGGCAGGGGAAATGGCTACACCTTC.

The V and J genes are TRBV6-5 and TRBJ1-1; 7 nucleotides line up with TRBD1. Germline V lookup: CDR1 MNHEY, CDR2 SVGAGI. This CDR3 is built from 14 residues. V trimming: 6 bases; J trimming: 0 bases; junction bases outside the gene matches: 4. CDR3 amino acids: CASSPGTVNTEAFF. The CDR3 DNA follows: TGTGCCAGCAGCCCTGGGACAGTGAACACTGAAGCTTTCTTT.

The chain couples TRBV6-6 to TRBJ2-1, with 10 nucleotides matching TRBD2. The germline CDR1 and CDR2 sequences are MNHNY and SVGAGI (reference sequence). Trimming at V came to 4 bases and at J to 7 bases, leaving 7 bases not matched to a gene. CDR3 length: 15 residues. The CDR3 loop is CASSFEAGGQNEQFF. The CDR3 DNA follows: TGTGCCAGCAGTTTTGAAGCGGGAGGGCAGAATGAGCAGTTCTTC.